A selection of T cell receptor beta chains follows, all from one sample in a study of technical replicates of blood from a few donors. Generated by immunoSEQ multiplex PCR, the TCRdb table keeps only in-frame clones and is missing some. The profile shows about 100,000 clones, 96% of them singletons. The sequencing sample was made of T cells isolated from PBMCs. The source of these receptors is a human donor in good health. The CDR3 runs from the conserved cysteine through the conserved F or W. A D gene is named only where the DNA matches it firmly. A row's size may be missing; if present it is once, few, many or a size class.

size	V	J	D	CDR3	DNA
NA	TRBV30	TRBJ2-3	TRBD2	CAWSVVRRESTDTQYF	TGTGCCTGGAGTGTAGTTAGGCGGGAGAGCACAGATACGCAGTATTTT
once	TRBV18	TRBJ2-5	TRBD2	CASSPQLAAKETQYF	TGTGCCAGCTCACCCCAACTAGCGGCTAAAGAGACCCAGTACTTC
once	TRBV2	TRBJ2-1	NA	CASYGVRRGHEQFF	TGTGCCAGCTATGGGGTCAGGCGGGGCCATGAGCAGTTCTTC
NA	TRBV18	TRBJ2-6	NA	CASSPRREDQLTF	TGTGCCAGCTCACCCCGGAGGGAGGACCAGCTGACTTTC
once	TRBV14	TRBJ1-2	TRBD1	CASSQDWGRRQGSYGYTF	TGTGCCAGCAGCCAAGATTGGGGGCGTCGACAGGGAAGCTATGGCTACACCTTC
NA	TRBV11-2	TRBJ2-2	NA	CASSLTPGHTGELFF	TGTGCCAGCAGCTTAACCCCAGGGCACACCGGGGAGCTGTTTTTT
NA	TRBV10-1	TRBJ2-1	TRBD2	CASSESLAGEHNEQFF	TGCGCCAGCAGTGAGTCGCTAGCGGGAGAGCACAATGAGCAGTTCTTC
NA	TRBV6-5	TRBJ2-7	TRBD2	CASSSGTSESYEQYF	TGTGCCAGCAGCTCCGGGACTAGCGAATCCTACGAGCAGTACTTC
NA	TRBV5-1	TRBJ2-1	TRBD1	CASSSGTGAGNEQFF	TGCGCCAGCAGTTCCGGGACAGGGGCTGGCAATGAGCAGTTCTTC
NA	TRBV2	TRBJ1-5	TRBD1	CASRDRFNNQPQHF	TGTGCCAGCAGGGACAGGTTTAACAATCAGCCCCAGCATTTT
NA	TRBV7-9	TRBJ2-7	TRBD1	CASSLVVTGVDVGEYF	TGTGCCAGCAGCTTAGTTGTCACAGGGGTGGACGTAGGAGAGTACTTC